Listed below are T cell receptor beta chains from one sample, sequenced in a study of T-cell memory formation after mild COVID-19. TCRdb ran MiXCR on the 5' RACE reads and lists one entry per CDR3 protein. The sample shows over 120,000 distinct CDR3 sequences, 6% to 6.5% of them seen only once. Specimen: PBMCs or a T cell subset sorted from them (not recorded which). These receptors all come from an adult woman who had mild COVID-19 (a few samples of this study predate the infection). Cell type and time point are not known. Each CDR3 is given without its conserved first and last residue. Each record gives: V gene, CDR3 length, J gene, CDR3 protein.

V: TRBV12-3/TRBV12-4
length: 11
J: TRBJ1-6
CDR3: ASSFDRNSPLH

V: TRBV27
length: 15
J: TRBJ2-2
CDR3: ASSLGSGTGGTGELF

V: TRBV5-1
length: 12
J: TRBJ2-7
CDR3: ASSLLQGAYEQY

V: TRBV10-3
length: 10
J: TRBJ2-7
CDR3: AISDGSYEQY

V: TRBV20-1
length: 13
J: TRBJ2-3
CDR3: SAPPETGRPDTQY

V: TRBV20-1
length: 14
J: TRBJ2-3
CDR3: SAKGLAGGRVDTQY

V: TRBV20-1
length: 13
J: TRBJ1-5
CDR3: SARDQETVGWPQH

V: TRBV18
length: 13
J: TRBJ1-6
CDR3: ASSPQGSYNSPLH

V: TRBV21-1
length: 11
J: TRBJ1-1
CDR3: ATALWAGIEAF

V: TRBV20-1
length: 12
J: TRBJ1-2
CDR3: SAPPGQLNYGYT

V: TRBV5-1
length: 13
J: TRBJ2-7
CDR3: ASSLEGTGGYEQY

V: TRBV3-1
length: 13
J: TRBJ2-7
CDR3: ASSQPQGKSYEQY

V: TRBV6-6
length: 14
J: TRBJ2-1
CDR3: ASSQAGSRTYNEQF

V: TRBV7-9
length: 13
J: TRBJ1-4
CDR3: ASSLPGATNEKLF

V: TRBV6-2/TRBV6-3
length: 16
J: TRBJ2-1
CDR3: ASSYSLAGVHPYNEQF

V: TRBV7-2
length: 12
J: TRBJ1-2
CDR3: AISGTGANYGYT

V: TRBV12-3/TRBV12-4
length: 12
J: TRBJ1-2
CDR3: ASSFQGPNYGYT

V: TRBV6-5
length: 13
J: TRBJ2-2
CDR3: ASSYGAGRAGELF

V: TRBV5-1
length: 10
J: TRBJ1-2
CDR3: ASSQDLGGYT

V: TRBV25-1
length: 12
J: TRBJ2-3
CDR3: ASSVERSTDTQY

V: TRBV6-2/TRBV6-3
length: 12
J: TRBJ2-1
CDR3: ASSPHSGKYEQF

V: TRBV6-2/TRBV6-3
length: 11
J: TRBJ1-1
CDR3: ASSSPTGTEAF

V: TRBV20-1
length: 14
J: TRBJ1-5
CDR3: SASRGGSVSNQPQH

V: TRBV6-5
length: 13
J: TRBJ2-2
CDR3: ASSRDGRRTGELF

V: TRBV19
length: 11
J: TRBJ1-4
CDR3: ASSKGQGEKLF

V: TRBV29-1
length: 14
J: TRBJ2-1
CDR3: SVEGSGRTSNNEQF

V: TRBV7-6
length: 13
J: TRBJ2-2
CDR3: ASSLDRPNTGELF

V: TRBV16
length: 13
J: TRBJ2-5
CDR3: ASSPGGRHQETQY

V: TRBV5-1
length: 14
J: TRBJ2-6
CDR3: ASSFQPPAGANVLT

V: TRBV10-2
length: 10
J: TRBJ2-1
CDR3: ASSVLRNQQF

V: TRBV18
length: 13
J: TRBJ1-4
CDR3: ASSAQRATNEKLF

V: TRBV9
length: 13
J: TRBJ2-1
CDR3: ASSVGSGAYNEQF

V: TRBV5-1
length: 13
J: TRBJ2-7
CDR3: ASSLSLAGSYEQY

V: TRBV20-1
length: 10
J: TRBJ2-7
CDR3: SAIKTGHEQY

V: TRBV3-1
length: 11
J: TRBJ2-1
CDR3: ASSLPTGSEQF

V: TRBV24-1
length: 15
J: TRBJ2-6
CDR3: ATSVRFESSGANVLT

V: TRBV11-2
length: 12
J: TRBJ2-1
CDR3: ASSFVRGYGEQF

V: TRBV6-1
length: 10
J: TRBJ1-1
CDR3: ASSANQREAF

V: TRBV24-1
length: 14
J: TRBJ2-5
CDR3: ATSADGQGLEETQY

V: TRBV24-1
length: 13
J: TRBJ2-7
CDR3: ATSGTTGNNYEQY

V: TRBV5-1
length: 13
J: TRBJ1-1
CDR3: ASSLEWGVGTEAF

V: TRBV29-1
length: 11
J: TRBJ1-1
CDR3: SVERGVGTEAF

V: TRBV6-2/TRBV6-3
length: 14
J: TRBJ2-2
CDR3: ASRNYLPGRTGELF

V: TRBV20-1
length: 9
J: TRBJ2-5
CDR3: SATVQETQY

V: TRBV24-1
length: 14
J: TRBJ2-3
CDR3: ATSDYRAGGTNTQY

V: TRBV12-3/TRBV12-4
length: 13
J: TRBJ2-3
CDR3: ASSSAGGVTDTQY

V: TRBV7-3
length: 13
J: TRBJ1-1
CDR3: ASSLRGGTNTEAF

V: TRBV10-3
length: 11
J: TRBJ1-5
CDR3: ATGTYVDQPQH

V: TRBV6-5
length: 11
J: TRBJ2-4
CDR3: ASSSGPGNIQY

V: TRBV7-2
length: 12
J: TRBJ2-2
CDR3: ASREGGNTGELF

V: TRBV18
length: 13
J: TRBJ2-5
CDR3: ASSPPGRYQETQY

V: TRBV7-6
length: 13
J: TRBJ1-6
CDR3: ASSLLSGSVSPLH

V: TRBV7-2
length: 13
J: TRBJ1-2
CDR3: ASRRRGGGDYGYT